Below are 26 T cell receptor beta chains sequenced from a single sample in a study of beta chain features in type 1 diabetes. What was sequenced were expressed TCRB transcripts, since all of the isolated RNA had been reverse transcribed. Clones were read by immunoSEQ multiplex PCR, and TCRdb kept only the in-frame ones, dropping some. The data show over 120,000 clones, with around 9.3% seen just once and around 1.2% held by the top ten. The sample consisted of naive CD4+ T cells from blood. The source is a young man in good health.

As concerns this clone: Other nucleotide sequences in the sample specify the same CDR3. This CDR3 reads CASSPPGLQETQYF. The CDR3 nucleotides are TGTGCCAGCTCACCCCCGGGACTACAAGAGACCCAGTACTTC. J is TRBJ2-5 and V is TRBV18; 7 bases line up with TRBD2. J lost 2 bases, V lost 3 bases, and 3 bases had no gene match. CDR1 and CDR2 (germline): KGHSH, LQKENI. The CDR3 extends over 14 amino acids.

The chain has TRBV2 and TRBJ2-7; D might be TRBD1 (5 bases). Deletions cut 5 bases from V and 6 bases from J, with 17 bases between. Germline CDR1 and CDR2: SNHLY and FYNNEI. There are 14 residues in the CDR3. DNA of the CDR3: TGTGCCAGCAGTTCCGACAGTGATTTGGCCGAGCAGTACTTC. This codes for CASSSDSDLAEQYF.

This clone was seen a few times. The genes are TRBV7-8 and TRBJ2-2; D gene unclear. CDR1 and CDR2 (germline): SGHVS, FQNEAQ. The CDR3 extends over 14 amino acids. The V end lost 5 bases, the J end lost 3 bases, and 10 bases lay between the germline ends. The chain's CDR3 is CASSNEPHTGELFF. CDR3 nucleotides: TGTGCCAGCAGCAATGAGCCCCACACCGGGGAGCTGTTTTTT.

A few counts support this clone. CDR3 loop: CAIKTDRGLGYEQYF. The CDR3 nucleotides are TGTGCCATCAAGACAGACAGGGGGCTCGGCTACGAGCAGTACTTC. The chain has TRBV10-3 and TRBJ2-7; TRBD1 matches at 10 bases. The ends lost 7 bases at V and 3 bases at J; junction bases unmatched: 9. The germline V gene has CDR1 ENHRY and CDR2 SYGVKD. The CDR3 contains 15 residues.

The rearrangement links TRBV7-2 to TRBJ1-4; D is unclear. This CDR3 spans 14 amino acids. The V and J ends lost 4 bases and 0 bases respectively, with 6 bases between them. From germline, CDR1 is SGHTA and CDR2 FQGNSA. The CDR3 here is CASSSTPTNEKLFF. DNA of the CDR3: TGTGCCAGCAGCTCGACACCAACTAATGAAAAACTGTTTTTT.

This clone was found a few times. This chain links TRBV19 with TRBJ1-2, with 7 bases aligning to TRBD1. CDR3 length: 13 residues. Looked up from germline, CDR1 is LNHDA and CDR2 is SQIVND (reference sequence). V trimming: 6 bases; J trimming: 3 bases; junction bases outside the gene matches: 4. DNA for the CDR3: TGTGCCAGTAGACACGGACAGGACTATGGCTACACCTTC. Translated, it gives CASRHGQDYGYTF. Combining the CDR3 with reference TRBV19 and TRBJ1-2 gives the whole variable domain DGGITQSPKYLFRKEGQNVTLSCEQNLNHDAMYWYRQDPGQGLRLIYYSQIVNDFQKGDIAEGYSVSREKKESFPLTVTSAQKNPTAFYLCASRHGQDYGYTFGSGTRLTVV.

The sample holds a few counts of this clone. Additional DNA sequences in this sample encode the identical CDR3. This sequence joins TRBV6-5 and TRBJ1-2, with TRBD1 identical over 8 bases. Trimming took 0 bases from V and 5 from J; bases not matched to a gene: 5. The germline CDR1 and CDR2 sequences are MNHEY and SVGAGI. The CDR3 extends over 15 amino acids. As DNA, the CDR3 is TGTGCCAGCAGTTACTCTCAGGGGGCGGGGTATGGCTACACCTTC. Protein product: CASSYSQGAGYGYTF.

This clone was observed a handful of times. The rearrangement joins TRBV5-1 to TRBJ1-1, with a weak D call TRBD1 (6 bases). Germline CDR1 is SGHRS and CDR2 is YFSETQ. CDR3 length: 15 amino acids. Trimming stripped 0 bases from V and 3 bases from J, with 12 bases between. CDR3 amino acids: CASSLVRGGDTEAFF. The CDR3 nucleotides read TGCGCCAGCAGCTTGGTCAGAGGGGGAGACACTGAAGCTTTCTTT.

This clone has a handful of counts. This sequence joins TRBV6-5 and TRBJ1-2, with TRBD1 matching 9 bases. The CDR3 totals 14 residues. Germline CDR1 MNHEY, CDR2 SVGAGI. V lost 6 bases and J lost 9; bases outside the gene matches: 11. CDR3 region: CASSRTGVFRSYTF. The DNA of the CDR3 is TGTGCCAGCAGCAGGACAGGGGTGTTTAGGAGCTACACCTTC.

The chain combines TRBV18 with TRBJ2-3; D possibly corresponds to TRBD2 (6 bases). CDR3 length equals 15 residues. The V gene lost 3 bases and the J gene lost 4 bases, with 14 bases spanning the gap. The germline CDR1 and CDR2 sequences are KGHSH and LQKENI. The CDR3 loop is CASSPPAGIADTQYF. In nucleotides, the CDR3 is TGTGCCAGCTCACCCCCGGCGGGGATCGCAGATACGCAGTATTTT. Full variable domain (outside the CDR3, taken from reference TRBV18 and TRBJ2-3): NAGVMQNPRHLVRRRGQEARLRCSPMKGHSHVYWYRQLPEEGLKFMVYLQKENIIDESGMPKERFSAEFPKEGPSILRIQQVVRGDSAAYFCASSPPAGIADTQYFGPGTRLTVL.

The V and J genes are TRBV9 and TRBJ1-2; D is possibly TRBD1 (6 bases). V dropped 0 bases and J dropped 9 bases, with 9 bases sitting between them. This CDR3 is 12 amino acids long. Germline CDR1 and CDR2: SGDLS and YYNGEE. The CDR3 spells CASSVARDSYTF. The CDR3 DNA sequence: TGTGCCAGCAGCGTAGCAAGGGACAGCTACACCTTC.

This clone was found a few times. V and J are TRBV6-5 and TRBJ1-2; TRBD1 agrees at 9 bases. CDR1 and CDR2 from the germline V gene are MNHEY and SVGAGI. V gave up 4 bases and J gave up 0 bases; unmatched junction bases: 6. This CDR3 is 16 amino acids long. The CDR3 is CASSLWTGVTNYGYTF. CDR3 in DNA: TGTGCCAGCAGTTTATGGACAGGGGTAACTAACTATGGCTACACCTTC.

V gene TRBV18 combines with J gene TRBJ1-1; 8 positions match TRBD1. V lost 1 base, J lost 1 base, and 2 bases stayed unmatched. CDR1 and CDR2 (germline): KGHSH, LQKENI. CDR3 length: 15 residues. Here the CDR3 DNA reads TGTGCCAGCTCACCACTTGGACAGGGGAACACTGAAGCTTTCTTT. Protein sequence: CASSPLGQGNTEAFF.

In this sample, this clone turned up a few times. This sequence joins TRBV4-1 and TRBJ2-7, with 7 bases aligning to TRBD1. This CDR3 has 18 residues. Germline CDR1 reads MGHRA; CDR2 reads YSYEKL. V shed 0 bases, J shed 4 bases, and the junction held 15 bases outside the gene matches. The CDR3 region has the DNA TGCGCCAGCAGCCAAGATGCGGACAGGCTTACGGTCGTGTACGAGCAGTACTTC. It yields the protein CASSQDADRLTVVYEQYF.

J is TRBJ1-2 and V is TRBV18; 8 nucleotides line up with TRBD1. CDR1 and CDR2 from the germline V gene are KGHSH and LQKENI. Trimming removed 6 bases from V and 1 base from J; junction bases left unmatched: 4. This CDR3 has 14 amino acids. The CDR3 nucleotides are TGTGCCAGCTCGTCAGGGGGCGATAACTATGGCTACACCTTC. This encodes CASSSGGDNYGYTF.

There are a few counts of this clone. V and J are TRBV23-1 and TRBJ1-6; D not resolved. TRBV23-1 qualifies as an ORF whose function is uncertain. This CDR3 comprises 16 residues. Trimming pared 2 bases from V and 0 bases from J, leaving 8 bases between. CDR3 sequence (DNA): TGCGCCAGCAGTCAACGGGAAGACTCCTATAATTCACCCCTCCACTTT. As protein: CASSQREDSYNSPLHF.

This clone appeared a few times. The chain combines TRBV4-1 with TRBJ2-1; D unclear. In germline, CDR1 is MGHRA, CDR2 YSYEKL. V was clipped by 5 bases and J by 6 bases, with 17 bases between them. This CDR3 contains 15 residues. Here the CDR3 DNA reads TGCGCCAGCAGCAGCCGAAACGGAGATCGCAATGAGCAGTTCTTC. Its translation: CASSSRNGDRNEQFF.

In its sample, this clone was seen a few times. This chain uses TRBV29-1 with TRBJ2-7, with D unresolved. There are 13 residues in the CDR3. Germline values: CDR1 SQVTM, CDR2 ANQGSEA. V dropped 2 bases and J dropped 6 bases, with 14 bases sitting between them. CDR3 sequence (DNA): TGCAGCGTTGAAATCGTACAGCCCGGCGAGCAGTACTTC. As protein: CSVEIVQPGEQYF.

The chain links TRBV7-3 to TRBJ2-3, with D tentatively TRBD2 (6 bases). Germline CDR1 reads SGHTA; CDR2 reads FQGTGA. Between the trimmed V and J ends, which lost 6 bases and 0 bases, there was a span of 13 bases. This CDR3 spans 15 amino acids. CDR3 sequence (DNA): TGTGCCAGCAGTTTTTCCGGGACTAGCACAGATACGCAGTATTTT. Encoded protein: CASSFSGTSTDTQYF.

CDR3 residues: CAWSGDRVQEKLFF. CDR3 nucleotides: TGTGCCTGGAGTGGGGACAGGGTGCAGGAAAAACTGTTTTTT. The chain is built from TRBV30 and TRBJ1-4; 9 bases align to TRBD1. The V gene's germline CDR1 is GTSNPN and CDR2 SVGIG (reference sequence). Trimming took 1 base from V and 8 from J; bases not matched to a gene: 5. There are 14 residues in the CDR3.

This clone has just a few counts. The chain recombines TRBV6-6 with TRBJ1-1; D is unclear. CDR1 and CDR2 from the germline V gene are MNHNY and SVGAGI (reference sequence). With 4 bases removed from V and 5 bases from J, the gap between germline ends came to 8 bases. CDR3 length: 12 amino acids. The CDR3: CASSSGWTEAFF. The DNA of the CDR3 is TGTGCCAGCAGTTCGGGGTGGACTGAAGCTTTCTTT.

This clone appeared a few times. The gene calls are TRBV6-5 and TRBJ2-7, with D perhaps matching TRBD2 (6 bases). Trimming took 0 bases from V and 1 from J, leaving 10 bases between them. Germline V gene data show CDR1 as MNHEY and CDR2 as SVGAGI. This CDR3 has 15 residues. This CDR3 reads CASSYSAGPSYEQYF. CDR3 coding DNA: TGTGCCAGCAGTTACTCGGCGGGGCCTTCCTACGAGCAGTACTTC.

This clone came up a few times. V is TRBV11-2 and J is TRBJ1-2; the D is unclear. Germline-derived CDR1 and CDR2 are SGHAT and FQNNGV. Trimming shortened V by 5 bases and J by 6 bases, and 7 bases separated the two germline ends. The CDR3 covers 11 residues. CDR3 nucleotides: TGTGCCAGCAGCCCACGGGATGGCTACACCTTC. Translating gives CASSPRDGYTF.

This clone has a handful of counts. CDR3 sequence: CASSFLGQGGGYTF. DNA for the CDR3: TGTGCCAGCAGTTTTCTTGGACAGGGTGGCGGCTACACCTTC. The J gene is TRBJ1-2, the V gene TRBV6-5; 8 bases match TRBD1. This CDR3 has 14 residues. Germline V gives CDR1 MNHEY, CDR2 SVGAGI. The ends lost 4 bases at V and 8 bases at J; junction bases unmatched: 9.

The rearrangement links TRBV5-1 to TRBJ1-1; D not resolved. The V end lost 0 bases, the J end lost 2 bases, and 8 bases lay between the germline ends. The CDR3 length is 14 residues. Germline CDR1 and CDR2: SGHRS and YFSETQ. The CDR3 sequence: CASSLDSLNTEAFF. CDR3 DNA: TGCGCCAGCAGCTTGGACAGTCTCAACACTGAAGCTTTCTTT.

The chain uses TRBV9 and TRBJ2-3; 11 nucleotides line up with TRBD2. This CDR3 has 17 amino acids. V shed 2 bases, J shed 1 base, and the junction held 6 bases outside the gene matches. Germline V lookup: CDR1 SGDLS, CDR2 YYNGEE. CDR3 sequence (DNA): TGTGCCAGCAGCGTTAGCGGGGGGGCCGAGGGCACAGATACGCAGTATTTT. It specifies CASSVSGGAEGTDTQYF.